This T cell receptor beta chain appears in the sequencing data of a study of shared clonotypes between healthy human individuals. Study results and caveats: In a handful of donors, roughly 5.2% of naive CD4 clonotypes appeared in common.

V was shortened by 1 base and J by 4 bases, with 16 bases between the two germline ends. This CDR3 region has 16 residues. Germline loops: CDR1 MGHRA, CDR2 YSYEKL. Authors' analysis steps: ImmunoSEQ only sent back junction sequences with no quality scores, so filtering was done differently. The repertoire was sequenced with immunoSEQ multiplex PCR; TCRdb's copy has only in-frame clones and lacks some. V, J and clone size reflect that table, while D and trimming were determined from the DNA. The sample has around 990,000 clones; approximately 75% are singletons. On this clone itself: What it recognizes is unknown.

The gene calls are TRBV4-1 and TRBJ2-5, with D uncertain. Sample: memory CD4+ T cells from PBMCs. Indicated subset: CD45RA-negative fraction. The clonotype originates from a man aged 18 to 30 in good health. Some clones in this sample may be carry-over from other donors' samples. Here the CDR3 DNA reads TGCGCCAGCAGCCAAGGGTCGGCAGCGCAGCGAGAGACCCAGTACTTC. It is translated as CASSQGSAAQRETQYF.